This is a list of T cell receptor beta chains from one sample in a study of response to subunit inactivated influenza vaccine. TCRdb passed the RT-PCR reads through MiXCR, listing each CDR3 protein once. Counted here are more than 700,000 distinct CDR3 sequences, over 20% occurring once; the ten biggest clones make up roughly a tenth. Source: PBMCs from blood, taken more than 4 days after vaccination. These receptor sequences come from a man between 45 and 60 years old who received an inactivated influenza vaccine. Each CDR3 is given with its conserved first and last residue. The order of the fields is CDR3 DNA, CDR3 protein, J gene, clone size, V gene, D gene. A D gene is named only where the DNA matches it firmly. Clone size is stated in some rows and not others, as once, few, many or a class when expanded.

CDR3 DNA: TGTGCCAGCAGTCCTCTGACCAAGAAGGGCGGGGAGCTGTTTTTT
CDR3 protein: CASSPLTKKGGELFF
J gene: TRBJ2-2
clone size: .
V gene: TRBV28
D gene: .

CDR3 DNA: TGTGCCAGCAGTCCGACAGGGGGTTCACCCCTCCACTTT
CDR3 protein: CASSPTGGSPLHF
J gene: TRBJ1-6
clone size: few
V gene: TRBV6-1
D gene: TRBD1

CDR3 DNA: TGCGCCAGCAGCCTAGACACAGGGGGAAACTACGAGCAGTACTTC
CDR3 protein: CASSLDTGGNYEQYF
J gene: TRBJ2-7
clone size: many
V gene: TRBV5-1
D gene: TRBD1

CDR3 DNA: TGTGCCAGCACCTTGGGACAGGGTACAGATACGCAGTATTTT
CDR3 protein: CASTLGQGTDTQYF
J gene: TRBJ2-3
clone size: .
V gene: TRBV9
D gene: TRBD1

CDR3 DNA: TGCAGCGTTGAAGGGGGCGAGGTCTCCTACAATGAGCAGTTCTTC
CDR3 protein: CSVEGGEVSYNEQFF
J gene: TRBJ2-1
clone size: .
V gene: TRBV29-1
D gene: .

CDR3 DNA: TGTGCCAGCAGCTCCTACGCGGAGACCCAGTACTTC
CDR3 protein: CASSSYAETQYF
J gene: TRBJ2-5
clone size: .
V gene: TRBV12-3/TRBV12-4
D gene: .

CDR3 DNA: TGTGCCAGCAGTTTATCGAGGACTAGCCTGCGTGAGACCCAGTACTTC
CDR3 protein: CASSLSRTSLRETQYF
J gene: TRBJ2-5
clone size: few
V gene: TRBV27
D gene: TRBD2

CDR3 DNA: TGTGCCACCAGCGAACAGGGCCAAGAGACCCAGTACTTC
CDR3 protein: CATSEQGQETQYF
J gene: TRBJ2-5
clone size: .
V gene: TRBV19
D gene: .

CDR3 DNA: TGCGCCAGCAGCTTGGTCGGACTAGCGGAGGCAGAGACCCAGTACTTC
CDR3 protein: CASSLVGLAEAETQYF
J gene: TRBJ2-5
clone size: few
V gene: TRBV5-1
D gene: TRBD2

CDR3 DNA: TGCAGCGTTGAAGATCTGGACAGACAGGGCACCCACGAGCAGTACTTC
CDR3 protein: CSVEDLDRQGTHEQYF
J gene: TRBJ2-7
clone size: few
V gene: TRBV29-1
D gene: TRBD1

CDR3 DNA: TGTGCCAGCAGCCAAGCCAGCGGGGGGCCCTCCTACAATGAGCAGTTCTTC
CDR3 protein: CASSQASGGPSYNEQFF
J gene: TRBJ2-1
clone size: .
V gene: TRBV3-1
D gene: TRBD2

CDR3 DNA: TGTGCCAGCAGTTTATTCAGCGGGGAGCTGTTTTTT
CDR3 protein: CASSLFSGELFF
J gene: TRBJ2-2
clone size: .
V gene: TRBV28
D gene: .

CDR3 DNA: TGTGCCAGCAGCCCCACGGGGGACGGTCTCTACGAGCAGTACTTC
CDR3 protein: CASSPTGDGLYEQYF
J gene: TRBJ2-7
clone size: few
V gene: TRBV13
D gene: .

CDR3 DNA: TGTGCCAGCAGCAACTCGATGAACACTGAAGCTTTCTTT
CDR3 protein: CASSNSMNTEAFF
J gene: TRBJ1-1
clone size: few
V gene: TRBV28
D gene: .

CDR3 DNA: TGCGCCAGCAGCCAGTCAGGGGATGCAGATACGCAGTATTTT
CDR3 protein: CASSQSGDADTQYF
J gene: TRBJ2-3
clone size: few
V gene: TRBV4-3
D gene: .

CDR3 DNA: TGTGCCTGGAGTGATTTCACAGTTCAGCGTGAAGCTTTCTTT
CDR3 protein: CAWSDFTVQREAFF
J gene: TRBJ1-1
clone size: .
V gene: TRBV30
D gene: .

CDR3 DNA: TGCGCCAGCAGCGCTATACAGGGGTCGCCCGGGGAGCTGTTTTTT
CDR3 protein: CASSAIQGSPGELFF
J gene: TRBJ2-2
clone size: .
V gene: TRBV5-1
D gene: TRBD1

CDR3 DNA: TGTGCCAGCAGTTTGCCCAGCGGGAGGGCCCCGGGCGAGCAGTACTTC
CDR3 protein: CASSLPSGRAPGEQYF
J gene: TRBJ2-7
clone size: few
V gene: TRBV27
D gene: TRBD2

CDR3 DNA: TGCAGTGCTAGGAATAGCGGGAGCCAACTTTACTTC
CDR3 protein: CSARNSGSQLYF
J gene: TRBJ2-7
clone size: .
V gene: TRBV20-1
D gene: TRBD2

CDR3 DNA: TGCAGTGCTAGAATAGGGACCGGGGGCACCGGGGAGCTGTTTTTT
CDR3 protein: CSARIGTGGTGELFF
J gene: TRBJ2-2
clone size: few
V gene: TRBV20-1
D gene: .

CDR3 DNA: TGTGCCAGCGGGGGGCAGGGAGATAATTCACCCCTCCACTTT
CDR3 protein: CASGGQGDNSPLHF
J gene: TRBJ1-6
clone size: few
V gene: TRBV9
D gene: .

CDR3 DNA: TGTGCCAGCAGCCAAAGCCGGGAGACCCAGTACTTC
CDR3 protein: CASSQSRETQYF
J gene: TRBJ2-5
clone size: many
V gene: TRBV7-2
D gene: .

CDR3 DNA: TGCAGTGCTTCCGGGACTAGCGGGGGGGCCGATAATGAGCAGTTCTTC
CDR3 protein: CSASGTSGGADNEQFF
J gene: TRBJ2-1
clone size: few
V gene: TRBV20-1
D gene: TRBD2

CDR3 DNA: TGCAGTGCTCGTCTAGCGGGAGGGGCCTACGAGCAGTACTTC
CDR3 protein: CSARLAGGAYEQYF
J gene: TRBJ2-7
clone size: few
V gene: TRBV20-1
D gene: TRBD2

CDR3 DNA: TGCAGTGCTAGAGATTCCCGGGTCGGCTACACCTTC
CDR3 protein: CSARDSRVGYTF
J gene: TRBJ1-2
clone size: .
V gene: TRBV20-1
D gene: .

CDR3 DNA: TGCAGTGCCCTGTGGGGAGGGGTCTCCTACGAGCAGTACTTC
CDR3 protein: CSALWGGVSYEQYF
J gene: TRBJ2-7
clone size: .
V gene: TRBV20-1
D gene: TRBD2

CDR3 DNA: TGCGCCAGCAGCCAGACTCTGGGGATTGGAAAAGAGACCCAGTACTTC
CDR3 protein: CASSQTLGIGKETQYF
J gene: TRBJ2-5
clone size: .
V gene: TRBV4-1
D gene: .

CDR3 DNA: TGCAGCGTTGCTGGCGGGAGGCGGGCCCCCTACGAGCAGTACTTC
CDR3 protein: CSVAGGRRAPYEQYF
J gene: TRBJ2-7
clone size: few
V gene: TRBV29-1
D gene: TRBD2

CDR3 DNA: TGTGCCAGCAGCTTAGATCAACCCAGGCAATGGTCGCAGTATTTT
CDR3 protein: CASSLDQPRQWSQYF
J gene: TRBJ2-3
clone size: few
V gene: TRBV11-2
D gene: .

CDR3 DNA: TGCAGTGCTAGCCCCAGGAGAGAGACCCAGTACTTC
CDR3 protein: CSASPRRETQYF
J gene: TRBJ2-5
clone size: few
V gene: TRBV20-1
D gene: .

CDR3 DNA: TGTGCCAGCAAAGAGGGATGGGATGAGACCCAGTACTTC
CDR3 protein: CASKEGWDETQYF
J gene: TRBJ2-5
clone size: .
V gene: TRBV25-1
D gene: .

CDR3 DNA: TGCAGTGCCAAGGGACTTAAGATTTACGAGCAGTACTTC
CDR3 protein: CSAKGLKIYEQYF
J gene: TRBJ2-7
clone size: .
V gene: TRBV20-1
D gene: .

CDR3 DNA: TGCAGTGCTAGGGCGAGAAATTCCTACAATGAGCAGTTCTTC
CDR3 protein: CSARARNSYNEQFF
J gene: TRBJ2-1
clone size: few
V gene: TRBV20-1
D gene: .

CDR3 DNA: TGCAGTGCTAGAAGTTACGGGAGCCTTACCTACAATGAGCAGTTCTTC
CDR3 protein: CSARSYGSLTYNEQFF
J gene: TRBJ2-1
clone size: many
V gene: TRBV20-1
D gene: .

CDR3 DNA: TGCAGTGCCCACTCAGGTACTAGCGGGAGCTCCTACAATGAGCAGTTCTTC
CDR3 protein: CSAHSGTSGSSYNEQFF
J gene: TRBJ2-1
clone size: few
V gene: TRBV20-1
D gene: TRBD2